The present T cell receptor beta chain was sequenced within a study of shared clonotypes between healthy human individuals. Findings and limits, study-wide: Larger estimated richness was generally seen in naive subsets than in memory subsets.

Deep was the level at which the assay was run. As processed by the authors: Filtering differed for immunoSEQ, which gave only junction sequences without quality scores. The method was immunoSEQ multiplex PCR; TCRdb's version includes in-frame clones alone and lacks a portion of them. That table supplies the V and J calls and clone size; D and trimming were determined from the DNA. The sample carries fewer than 3 million clones, around 92% recorded once. In this sample, this clone turned up once. Its antigen is unidentified. Every contributor of samples was a Caucasian grown-up residing in Nashville, Tennessee. From germline, CDR1 is SGHRS and CDR2 YFSETQ. The CDR3 has 15 amino acids. The trim removed 0 bases at V and 8 bases at J, leaving 4 bases unmatched.

This sequence was found in a man aged 18 to 30 in good health. Some clones in this sample may be carry-over from other donors' samples. This rearrangement joins TRBV5-1 to TRBJ1-6; TRBD1 matches 8 bases. Sequenced input: naive CD4+ T cells from PBMCs. Subset denoted: CD45RA+ positively selected. The chain's CDR3 is CASSLVSDRDSPLHF. CDR3 in DNA: TGCGCCAGCAGCTTGGTATCGGACAGGGATTCACCCCTCCACTTT.